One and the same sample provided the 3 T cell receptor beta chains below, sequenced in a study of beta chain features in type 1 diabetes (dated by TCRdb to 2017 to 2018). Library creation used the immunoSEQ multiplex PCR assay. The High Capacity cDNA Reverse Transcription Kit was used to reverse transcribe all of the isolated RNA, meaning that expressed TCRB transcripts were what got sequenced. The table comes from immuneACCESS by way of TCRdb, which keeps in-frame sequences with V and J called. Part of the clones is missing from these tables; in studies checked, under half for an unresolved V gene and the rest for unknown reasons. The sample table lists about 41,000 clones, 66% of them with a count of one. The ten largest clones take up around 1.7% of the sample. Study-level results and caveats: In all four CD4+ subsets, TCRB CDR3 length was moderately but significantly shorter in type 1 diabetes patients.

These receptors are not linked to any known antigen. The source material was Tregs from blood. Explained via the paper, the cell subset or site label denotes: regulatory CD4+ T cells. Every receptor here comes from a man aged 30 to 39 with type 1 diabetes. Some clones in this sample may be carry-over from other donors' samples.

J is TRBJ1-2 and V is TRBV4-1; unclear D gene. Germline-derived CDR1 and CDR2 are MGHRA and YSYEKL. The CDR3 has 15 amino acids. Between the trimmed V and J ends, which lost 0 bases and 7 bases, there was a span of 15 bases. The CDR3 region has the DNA TGCGCCAGCAGCCAAGAGAGTCTGAGGTCCGGTGGCTACACCTTC. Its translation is CASSQESLRSGGYTF.

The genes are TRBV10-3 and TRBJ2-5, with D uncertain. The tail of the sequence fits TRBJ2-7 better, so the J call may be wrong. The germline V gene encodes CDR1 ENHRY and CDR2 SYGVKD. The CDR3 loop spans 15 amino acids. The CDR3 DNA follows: TGTGCCATCAGTGAGTCTAGCTCGAGCTCCTACGAGCAGTACTTC. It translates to CAISESSSSSYEQYF.

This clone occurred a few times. CDR3 sequence reads: CASSLKPDTFSQYF. CDR3 bases: TGTGCCAGCAGTTTAAAGCCCGACACCTTTTCGCAGTATTTT. The V call is TRBV6-5, the J call TRBJ2-3; unclear D gene. This CDR3 region has 14 residues. CDR1 and CDR2 (germline): MNHEY, SVGAGI. The germline V and J ends were trimmed by 4 bases and 10 bases, with 18 bases remaining between them.